This T cell receptor (beta chain) was identified during a study of cytomegalovirus exposure and HLA in healthy donors. The donors gave bone marrow, and they were healthy. Between the trimmed V and J ends, which lost 7 bases and 3 bases, there was a span of 10 bases. The CDR3 loop spans 12 amino acids. The V gene's germline CDR1 is SGHRS and CDR2 YFSETQ. Overall study results and limits: V- and J-gene trimming of TCR beta was linked (in a later analysis) to a missense DCLRE1C variant. It was reported in a later analysis that an Asian-associated ancestry cluster showed fewer N-insertions than the approximately 690-donor mean. Specificity for CMV antigens was confirmed in vitro for a few of the CMV-associated chains.

Primers included in the PCR were 60 Vbeta and 13 Jbeta primers. TCRdb's copy holds only in-frame clones and misses some; the assay was immunoSEQ multiplex PCR. The repertoire table contains about 50,000 clones. For this clone: Its target is unknown.

The receptor was isolated from a woman in her late teens or twenties in good health and CMV-seronegative. Specimen: PBMCs. This rearrangement joins TRBV5-1 to TRBJ1-2, with no clear D. CDR3 amino acids: CASGDGDYGYTF. In DNA form, the CDR3 reads TGCGCCAGCGGAGACGGTGACTATGGCTACACCTTC. The full variable domain, its missing parts supplied by reference TRBV5-1 and TRBJ1-2, is KAGVTQTPRYLIKTRGQQVTLSCSPISGHRSVSWYQQTPGQGLQFLFEYFSETQRNKGNFPGRFSGRQFSNSRSEMNVSTLELGDSALYLCASGDGDYGYTFGSGTRLTVV.